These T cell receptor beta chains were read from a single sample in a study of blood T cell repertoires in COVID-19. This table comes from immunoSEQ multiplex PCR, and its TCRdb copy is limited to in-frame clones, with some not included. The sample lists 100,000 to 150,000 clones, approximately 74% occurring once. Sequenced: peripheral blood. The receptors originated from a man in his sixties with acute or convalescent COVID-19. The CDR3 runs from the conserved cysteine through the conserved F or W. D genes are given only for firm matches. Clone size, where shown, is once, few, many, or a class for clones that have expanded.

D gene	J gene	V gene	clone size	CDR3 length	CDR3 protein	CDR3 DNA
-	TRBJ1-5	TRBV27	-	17	CASSPRPTVYSNQPQHF	TGTGCCAGCAGTCCCCGCCCCACGGTCTATAGCAATCAGCCCCAGCATTTT
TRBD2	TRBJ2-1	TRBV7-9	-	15	CASSLRSGSGNEQFF	TGTGCCAGCAGCTTACGTAGCGGGAGTGGGAATGAGCAGTTCTTC
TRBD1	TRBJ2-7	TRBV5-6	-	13	CASTIPGQYEQYF	TGTGCCAGCACCATTCCGGGACAGTACGAGCAGTACTTC
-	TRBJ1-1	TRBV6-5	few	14	CASRGGGSGTEAFF	TGTGCCAGCCGCGGGGGAGGGTCGGGCACTGAAGCTTTCTTT
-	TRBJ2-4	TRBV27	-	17	CASNTEGPFLAKNIQYF	TGTGCCAGCAATACGGAGGGTCCATTTTTGGCCAAAAACATTCAGTACTTC
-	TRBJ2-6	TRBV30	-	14	CAWSQGAGANVLTF	TGTGCCTGGAGTCAAGGGGCTGGGGCCAACGTCCTGACTTTC
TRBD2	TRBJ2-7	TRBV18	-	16	CASSPAGLAGGYEQYF	TGTGCCAGCTCACCCGCCGGACTAGCGGGAGGATACGAGCAGTACTTC
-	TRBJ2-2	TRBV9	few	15	CASSVRGGNTGELFF	TGTGCCAGCAGCGTAAGAGGGGGGAACACCGGGGAGCTGTTTTTT
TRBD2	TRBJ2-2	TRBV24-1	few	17	CATSGTSGRVDTGELFF	TGTGCCACCAGTGGGACTAGCGGGAGGGTCGACACCGGGGAGCTGTTTTTT
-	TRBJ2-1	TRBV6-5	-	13	CASSYGGYNEQFF	TGTGCCAGCAGTTACGGGGGGTACAATGAGCAGTTCTTC
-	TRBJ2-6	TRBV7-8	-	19	CASSLASRDTVSGANVLTF	TGTGCCAGCAGCTTAGCGTCGAGGGACACCGTCTCTGGGGCCAACGTCCTGACTTTC